This record concerns one T cell receptor (beta chain) sequence. Its target is unknown. TCRdb independently ran MiXCR on the RT-PCR reads; one entry per CDR3 protein. The sample yields some 550,000 distinct CDR3 sequences, under 25% seen once. Germline V gene lookup returns CDR1 SGHTA and CDR2 FQGNSA. The CDR3 runs to 18 residues. Trimming took 2 bases from V and 1 from J, leaving 18 bases between them. This entry comes from a study of response to subunit inactivated influenza vaccine. Overall study findings and caveats: With each seasonal influenza vaccination, the authors suggested, few new T cells are recruited.

These same records also appear under a second study, on T cells expressing NK-cell markers. This second report adds: The authors generated TCR beta cDNA through 5'RACE template switching with UMIs. Repertoire data for TCR beta were derived from sorted T cells (CD3+CD56+NKG2C+, CD3+CD56+NKG2C- and CD3+CD56-NKG2C+). A range of about 1.0-8% of CD8+ T cells consisted of dominant NKG2C+ clonotypes in 6 or 7 donors. For a few donors, these clonotypes were likewise the leading ones in the CD3+CD56-NKG2C+ fraction.

The sample was CD4+ T cells sorted from PBMCs, taken roughly 13 days after vaccination. The clonotype was recovered from a man in his forties or fifties who received an inactivated influenza vaccine. This chain links TRBV7-2 with TRBJ2-1; D gene unclear. CDR3 bases: TGTGCCAGCAGCTTAACGGGTAACAATCTCGGATCCTACAATGAGCAGTTCTTC. This gives the protein CASSLTGNNLGSYNEQFF.